This T cell receptor beta chain was captured in a study of shared clonotypes between healthy human individuals. In the case of this clone: As yet, its antigen is unknown.

Assay used: immunoSEQ multiplex PCR; TCRdb lists only in-frame clones, some missing. Of some 1,100,000 clones in the sample, around 78% are singletons; the top ten hold roughly 0.56%. All the donors were Caucasian adults who lived in Nashville, Tennessee. It was into CD45RA+ naive and CD45RA-negative memory subsets that the CD4+ cells were split. The CDR3 has 16 amino acids. Trimming stripped 0 bases from V and 8 bases from J, with 16 bases between. The germline CDR1 and CDR2 sequences are MNHNY and SVGAGI (reference sequence). Study conclusions and caveats: Larger estimated richness was generally recorded for naive subsets relative to memory subsets.

The sample was memory CD4+ T cells from PBMCs. Subset of the sample: CD45RA-negative fraction. The sequence came from a man between 18 and 35 years old in good health. Some clones in this sample may be carry-over from other donors' samples. V is TRBV6-6 and J is TRBJ2-2, with D perhaps TRBD1 (6 bases). The CDR3 bases are TGTGCCAGCAGTTACTCGACGTGGGACACAGGAGGGGAGCTGTTTTTT. Its protein product is CASSYSTWDTGGELFF.